This TCR beta chain was profiled in a study of blood T cell repertoires in COVID-19 (dated by TCRdb to the early 2020s). About the full investigation: Samples covering the acute and convalescent phases of COVID-19 were provided by collaborators in the United States, Italy and Spain. The prospective study material was composed of cDNA or gDNA derived from T cells, B-cell-depleted T cells, or PBMCs. The dataset comprised deeply sampled blood TCRbeta repertoires from subjects exposed to, actively infected with, or recovered from COVID-19. The repertoires were released in a freely available public database intended as a resource for research on the immune response to SARS-CoV-2. Samples were obtained from the ongoing ImmuneRACE study (first 160 participants) and from over 1,000 subjects provided by 6 global collaborators. Sample metadata almost always included a de-identified subject ID, COVID-19 status, age in years and sex. Where HLA class I and class II types were available, the types were taken from metadata supplied by the sample provider, not from assay-based typing.

As regards this clone: No cognate antigen has been identified for it. The input lacks base qualities; no much larger clone sits a single base away.

Summary of the overall study and its limitations: The amount of clinical and demographic metadata varied by source and participant and was provided uncurated.

Participants in the prospective study were enrolled through a virtual design, were aged roughly 18 to 100 years, and lived in 24 United States geographic areas. In the prospective study, cohorts were assigned on the basis of participant-reported clinical history obtained from a screening survey and a study questionnaire. Recovered participants in ImmuneRACE Cohort 3 were defined as having two consecutive negative NP/OP PCR tests, clearance from a healthcare professional, or resolution of symptoms. Mobile phlebotomists in the prospective study collected whole blood, serum and a nasopharyngeal or oropharyngeal swab from every participant. Over a roughly two-month period, participants in the prospective study had the option of providing additional blood draws and questionnaires. Blood samples from the prospective study were shipped frozen or at room temperature prior to DNA extraction. The immunoSEQ Assay, a bias-controlled multiplex PCR, was used to amplify TCRbeta CDR3 regions from genomic DNA. In the paper's pipeline: Nucleated cell counts per sample were estimated from amplification of reference gene primers within the assay. Sequence reads were collapsed and filtered to measure the absolute abundance of every unique TCRbeta CDR3 rearrangement. Productive Simpson clonality was computed per sample as the square root of Simpson's diversity index over productive rearrangements. The table was pulled from immuneACCESS by TCRdb, which kept in-frame rearrangements only. Such tables lose some clones; where checked, under half of the loss comes from unresolved V genes, and the rest has no known cause. For V, J and clone size, that table is used; D and trimming come from the DNA. This sample has about 240,000 clones in its table, and 85% to 90% of those were observed once. 4.1% of the sample is in the top ten clones.

The sequencing sample was made of PBMCs or T cells enriched from blood (not recorded which). The TCR comes from a woman aged 25 to 39 who had recovered from COVID-19.

The CDR3 reads as follows: CASRGSRDTSEAFF. The DNA reads as follows: TGTGCCAGCAGAGGGTCCCGGGACACAAGTGAAGCTTTCTTT. The chain is made from TRBV28 and TRBJ1-1; a tentative D call is TRBD1 (6 bases match). V is pared back by 6 bases and J by 7 bases, with 18 bases lying between the germline termini. Measured from the cysteine to the phenylalanine, the CDR3 is 14 residues long. The retained sequence is limited to the CDR3, 42 bases, with the frame set at the first base. For CDR1 and CDR2, the germline V gene lists MDHEN and SYDVKM.